The table lists the clone carrying this TCR beta chain with a few counts. Trimming removed 7 bases from V and 2 bases from J; junction bases left unmatched: 11. Germline V gives CDR1 LNHDA, CDR2 SQIVND (reference sequence). The CDR3 has 16 residues. This record comes from a study of tumour-infiltrating T cells in Burkitt lymphoma. Using immunoSEQ multiplex PCR, the repertoire was profiled, and TCRdb retains in-frame clones only, with some absent. The table records a few thousand clones, about 25% of them present only once. V and J are TRBV19 and TRBJ2-7; 10 bases align to TRBD2. Material for sequencing was tumor tissue. The sequence derives from a human donor with diffuse large B-cell lymphoma. CDR3: CASTRGGTSGTYEQYF. The CDR3 DNA sequence: TGTGCCAGTACCCGGGGAGGAACTAGCGGGACCTACGAGCAGTACTTC.